What follows are 17 T cell receptor beta chains derived from one specimen sequenced in a study of shared clonotypes between healthy human individuals (dated by TCRdb to between 2020 and 2021). Library preparation used the immunoSEQ multiplex PCR assay. In its TCRdb copy, this immuneACCESS table keeps in-frame sequences only and misses some clones. Where compared with another copy, unresolved V genes explain less than half of these, and the others have no known cause. In all, the sample holds 550,000 to 600,000 clones, and 95% to 98% of those were seen once. The ten largest clones represent more than 0.3% of the sample. For the CD8 naive samples, CD45RO-negative cells were positively selected for CCR7, yielding a CD45RA+CCR7+ population from which TemRA cells were excluded. The sample comprised naive CD8+ T cells sorted from blood. The sample's cell subset or site label, decoded: CD45RA+CCR7+. These receptors came from a man younger than 45 in good health.

The chain carries TRBV15 and TRBJ1-2, with TRBD1 matching over 7 bases. The length of the CDR3 is 17 residues. Germline CDR1 and CDR2: LNHNV and YYDKDF (reference sequence). V trimming: 0 bases; J trimming: 4 bases; junction bases outside the gene matches: 11. The CDR3 DNA sequence: TGTGCCACCAGCAGAGAACATGGGGACAGCTCCCTCTATGGCTACACCTTC. It yields the protein CATSREHGDSSLYGYTF.

The V and J genes are TRBV27 and TRBJ1-2; TRBD1 aligns across 7 bases. Germline loops: CDR1 MNHEY, CDR2 SMNVEV (reference sequence). CDR3 length: 15 amino acids. With V trimmed by 2 bases and J by 4 bases, 7 bases remained unmatched. As DNA, the CDR3 is TGTGCCAGCAGTTTAGACAGGGCAGTTCGCTATGGCTACACCTTC. As protein: CASSLDRAVRYGYTF.

Details on this clone: The germline gene is not matched at one end of the junction; a read error may be the cause. V usage is TRBV27 and J usage is TRBJ2-1; D might be TRBD1 or TRBD2, each matching 5 bases. From germline, CDR1 is MNHEY and CDR2 SMNVEV (reference sequence). The CDR3 covers 17 residues. The CDR3 spells CASSFSWDGASHNEQFF. In DNA form, the CDR3 reads TGTGCCAGCAGTTTCTCATGGGACGGAGCCTCCCACAATGAGCAGTTCTTC.

CDR3 residues: CASSPGGIRLHEQFF. In DNA form, the CDR3 reads TGTGCCAGCAGCCCTGGGGGGATACGTTTGCATGAGCAGTTCTTC. The chain combines TRBV7-9 with TRBJ2-1; tentative D call: TRBD2 (6 bases). Between the trimmed V and J ends, which lost 5 bases and 8 bases, there was a span of 19 bases. CDR3 size: 15 residues. Germline lookup yields CDR1 SEHNR and CDR2 FQNEAQ (reference sequence). Full variable domain (rest looked up from reference TRBV7-9 and TRBJ2-1): DTGVSQNPRHKITKRGQNVTFRCDPISEHNRLYWYRQTLGQGPEFLTYFQNEAQLEKSRLLSDRFSAERPKGSFSTLEIQRTEQGDSAMYLCASSPGGIRLHEQFFGPGTRLTVL.

The rearrangement joins TRBV10-3 to TRBJ2-7; a weak D match, TRBD1 (5 bases). Trimming left V 4 bases short and J 1 base short, with 23 bases between. This CDR3 contains 18 residues. Per germline, CDR1 ENHRY and CDR2 SYGVKD. The CDR3 sequence is CAISVKAEGHQESYEQYF. CDR3 nucleotide sequence: TGTGCCATCAGTGTAAAAGCAGAAGGACACCAAGAATCCTACGAGCAGTACTTC.

This chain joins TRBV5-6 and TRBJ1-3; no reliable D call. The CDR3 has 13 amino acids. V lost 5 bases and J lost 0, with 6 bases in between. The germline gives CDR1 SGHDT, CDR2 YYEEEE. The DNA for the CDR3 is TGTGCCAGCAGGATAGCCTCTGGAAACACCATATATTTT. Residues: CASRIASGNTIYF. Full variable domain (outside the CDR3, taken from reference TRBV5-6 and TRBJ1-3): DAGVTQSPTHLIKTRGQQVTLRCSPKSGHDTVSWYQQALGQGPQFIFQYYEEEERQRGNFPDRFSGHQFPNYSSELNVNALLLGDSALYLCASRIASGNTIYFGEGSWLTVV.

CDR3 nucleotide sequence: TGCAGCGTTGATAAGGCGGACACGTATACGCAGTATTTT. Translation: CSVDKADTYTQYF. The chain links TRBV29-1 to TRBJ2-3; weak D call: TRBD1 (5 bases). The CDR3 length is 13 residues. The germline CDR1 and CDR2 sequences are SQVTM and ANQGSEA. Between the trimmed V and J ends, which lost 3 bases and 7 bases, there was a span of 14 bases.

The chain recombines TRBV5-5 with TRBJ2-7; 8 bases align to TRBD1. Per the germline V gene, CDR1 is SGHKS and CDR2 is YYEKEE (reference sequence). After removal of 0 bases from V and 4 bases from J, the junction contained 6 bases not matched to a gene. This CDR3 comprises 15 residues. Here the CDR3 DNA reads TGTGCCAGCAGCTTGGAGGCAGGGGGCGTGTACGAGCAGTACTTC. Its translation is CASSLEAGGVYEQYF.

The rearrangement joins TRBV9 to TRBJ2-7; 10 nucleotides agree with TRBD1. This CDR3 has 15 residues. Germline V lookup: CDR1 SGDLS, CDR2 YYNGEE. The V and J ends lost 3 bases and 5 bases, in that order; junction bases with no gene match: 8. CDR3 coding DNA: TGTGCCAGCAGCGGTTCCGGGACAGGGGTCAACGAGCAGTACTTC. Residues: CASSGSGTGVNEQYF.

The chain links TRBV7-9 to TRBJ1-5, with a tentative D call TRBD1 (6 bases). V lost 4 bases and J 7 bases, leaving 20 bases between the germline ends. In germline, CDR1 is SEHNR, CDR2 FQNEAQ (reference sequence). The CDR3 has 16 amino acids. CDR3 residues: CASSSDSGVASQPQHF. Written as DNA, the CDR3 is TGTGCCAGCAGCTCAGATTCAGGGGTGGCAAGCCAGCCCCAGCATTTT.

This chain joins TRBV29-1 and TRBJ2-7; TRBD1 matches 7 bases. V trimming: 4 bases; J trimming: 3 bases; junction bases outside the gene matches: 6. The V gene's germline CDR1 is SQVTM and CDR2 ANQGSEA. CDR3 length equals 13 residues. The CDR3 DNA sequence: TGCAGCGTTGTACCAGGGGGATACTACGAGCAGTACTTC. As protein: CSVVPGGYYEQYF.

The V and J genes are TRBV29-1 and TRBJ2-2; 12 nucleotides align to TRBD2. V was clipped by 6 bases and J by 6 bases; unmatched bases: 17. The CDR3 runs 18 residues. Looked up from germline, CDR1 is SQVTM and CDR2 is ANQGSEA. The CDR3 loop is CSVMTSGSPVEYPGELFF. In DNA, the CDR3 is TGCAGCGTCATGACTAGCGGGAGTCCGGTTGAATATCCCGGGGAGCTGTTTTTT.

V is TRBV7-9 and J is TRBJ2-7, with D unresolved. Germline V lookup: CDR1 SEHNR, CDR2 FQNEAQ (reference sequence). Between the trimmed V and J ends, which lost 0 bases and 0 bases, there was a span of 9 bases. The CDR3 loop spans 15 amino acids. The CDR3 nucleotides are TGTGCCAGCAGCTTAGCGGGTAGGAGCTCCTACGAGCAGTACTTC. Translating it yields CASSLAGRSSYEQYF.

The V and J genes are TRBV6-1 and TRBJ2-7, with D possibly being TRBD1 or TRBD2 (6 bases each). The germline V gene has CDR1 MNHNS and CDR2 SASEGT. Trimming took 10 bases from V and 2 from J, leaving 15 bases between them. This CDR3 has 13 residues. CDR3 coding DNA: TGTGCCACGCAGAGGGGGGTTACCTACGAGCAGTACTTC. Protein sequence: CATQRGVTYEQYF.

Written as DNA, the CDR3 is TGCGCCAGCAGCGCGGGCTTGACTAGCGGGAAGTACGAGCAGTACTTC. Translated, it gives CASSAGLTSGKYEQYF. V is TRBV10-1 and J is TRBJ2-7; 11 bases match TRBD2. Losses at the gene ends were 6 bases for V and 4 bases for J; bases not matched to a gene: 11. Per germline, CDR1 WNHNN and CDR2 SYGVQD (reference sequence). This CDR3 spans 16 amino acids.

The rearrangement uses TRBV27 and TRBJ2-1, with 7 positions matching TRBD2. The CDR3 has 16 residues. V was clipped by 2 bases and J by 9 bases; unmatched bases: 13. CDR1 and CDR2 from the germline V gene are MNHEY and SMNVEV (reference sequence). The CDR3 coding sequence is TGTGCCAGCAGTTTAACAGTTTGGGCTAGCGGTATTGAGCAGTTCTTC. Translation gives CASSLTVWASGIEQFF.

The CDR3 is CASSLQGGGTEAFF. The CDR3 nucleotides read TGTGCCAGCAGCTTACAGGGGGGCGGCACTGAAGCTTTCTTT. The chain employs TRBV7-6 and TRBJ1-1, with 7 bases identical to TRBD1. This CDR3 comprises 14 residues. CDR1 SGHVS and CDR2 FNYEAQ come from the germline V gene. Germline trimming cut 2 bases from V and 4 bases from J; bases unmatched to any gene: 4.